This TCR beta chain was identified in a study of human T cells and chemical hapten exposure. For the study at large: A mostly female patient group had alopecia areata, totalis or universalis. Findings of the study overall: Expanded TCRs grouped into significantly more large CDR3 similarity clusters than controls produced.

This clonotype appeared many times. Its antigen is currently unknown. The study's library attached unique molecular identifiers to single cDNA molecules. TCRdb redid the calling of the RACE reads with MiXCR, one entry per CDR3 protein. The sample lists tens of thousands of distinct CDR3 sequences; around 10% were seen once. The time point denotes: patch test 3, about 24 weeks after DPC sensitization. Treatment meaning: therapeutic diphenylcyclopropenone sensitization with weekly scalp DPC. In every case, blood was obtained before the patch test was applied. There are 17 residues in the CDR3. CDR1 and CDR2 from the germline V gene are MNHNY and SVGAGI (reference sequence). After removal of 2 bases from V and 2 bases from J, the junction contained 9 bases not matched to a gene.

This TCR came from a woman aged 45-65 years with alopecia areata. Some clones in this sample may be carry-over from other donors' samples. Sequenced here: whole blood, sampled in connection with sensitization to the hapten diphenylcyclopropenone (DPC). V is TRBV6-6 and J is TRBJ2-4, with 7 bases identical to TRBD1. The CDR3 nucleotides read TGTGCCAGCAGTTACCCCGACAGGGAACTAACCAAAAACATTCAGTACTTC. Its translation: CASSYPDRELTKNIQYF.